This TCR beta chain was obtained from a study of T cell repertoires in cytomegalovirus infection. Whole-study context: As its CMV epitopes, the study selected recently identified HLA-C-restricted and well-studied HLA-B-restricted targets.

One entry per CDR3 protein results from TCRdb running MiXCR on the reads. Here the sample spans about 69,000 distinct CDR3 sequences, 25% to 30% being singletons. Germline V lookup: CDR1 MNHNY, CDR2 SVGAGI (reference sequence). The CDR3 sequence is 15 residues long. Trimming pared 0 bases from V and 8 bases from J, leaving 11 bases between. As for this clonotype: The antigen is not known.

The rearrangement uses TRBV6-6 and TRBJ1-6; D is undetermined. This clonotype was sampled from a human donor in good health (CMV status not recorded). Some clones in this sample may be carry-over from other donors' samples. The sequencing used CD8+ T cells from cultured PBMCs, collected from culture after CMV antigen stimulation. The CDR3 DNA reads as TGTGCCAGCAGTTACTCCCCGGGTTGGGATTCACCCCTCCACTTT. It codes for CASSYSPGWDSPLHF.